The 6 T cell receptor beta chains below were found in one sample sequenced in a study of long-term antiretroviral therapy in people with HIV. The assay used was immunoSEQ (version v3.0), run at survey level. The assay was immunoSEQ multiplex PCR, and TCRdb's table has in-frame clones only and misses some. The sample carries under 20,000 clones, 75% to 85% recorded once. The sequences come from unsorted PBMCs, collected 0.1 years before starting antiretroviral therapy. All receptors come from a man aged 18 to 29 with HIV.

The chain is built from TRBV5-1 and TRBJ2-3; the D gene is possibly TRBD1 (6 bases). The V and J ends lost 5 bases and 6 bases respectively, with 19 bases between them. Germline V CDR1 and CDR2: SGHRS, YFSETQ. This CDR3 contains 15 residues. CDR3 sequence reads: CASSQTGILIDTQYF. CDR3 DNA: TGCGCCAGCAGTCAAACAGGGATATTGATCGATACGCAGTATTTT.

By sample share, this clone is medium-sized. J is TRBJ2-2 and V is TRBV2; TRBD1 is a possible D gene (5 bases). Per the germline V gene, CDR1 is SNHLY and CDR2 is FYNNEI. Trimming removed 5 bases from V and 2 bases from J, with 18 bases in between. This CDR3 is 17 amino acids long. CDR3 region: CASSFTTTVLNTGELFF. As DNA, the CDR3 is TGTGCCAGCAGTTTCACCACGACAGTCCTCAACACCGGGGAGCTGTTTTTT.

This clone counts as medium-sized. The chain links TRBV7-9 to TRBJ2-1; perhaps TRBD2 as D (5 bases). The germline V gene encodes CDR1 SEHNR and CDR2 FQNEAQ (reference sequence). The germline V and J ends were trimmed by 7 bases and 8 bases, with 12 bases remaining between them. This CDR3 is built from 12 residues. CDR3 in amino acids: CASTGSGDEQFF. The CDR3 region has the DNA TGTGCCAGCACGGGAAGCGGCGATGAGCAGTTCTTC.

This chain joins TRBV7-9 and TRBJ2-2; weak D call: TRBD2 (5 bases). V dropped 1 base and J dropped 0 bases, with 9 bases sitting between them. Looked up from germline, CDR1 is SEHNR and CDR2 is FQNEAQ (reference sequence). The CDR3 is made up of 16 amino acids. Written as DNA, the CDR3 is TGTGCCAGCAGCTTAGTTGGACTTTCGAACACCGGGGAGCTGTTTTTT. Protein: CASSLVGLSNTGELFF.

This chain uses TRBV28 with TRBJ1-4, with D possibly matching TRBD1 (6 bases). The V gene lost 7 bases and the J gene lost 5 bases, with 17 bases spanning the gap. CDR1 and CDR2 (germline): MDHEN, SYDVKM. CDR3 length: 15 amino acids. The CDR3 protein is CASIGGGGWNEKLFF. CDR3 DNA sequence: TGTGCCAGCATAGGGGGGGGCGGTTGGAATGAAAAACTGTTTTTT.

The genes are TRBV4-3 and TRBJ1-1, with TRBD1 matching 7 bases. Germline CDR1 reads LGHNA; CDR2 reads YSLEER. After removal of 2 bases from V and 11 bases from J, the junction contained 5 bases not matched to a gene. The CDR3 extends over 12 amino acids. The DNA for the CDR3 is TGCGCCAGCAGCCAATCGACAGGGCTTGCTTTCTTT. Translation: CASSQSTGLAFF.